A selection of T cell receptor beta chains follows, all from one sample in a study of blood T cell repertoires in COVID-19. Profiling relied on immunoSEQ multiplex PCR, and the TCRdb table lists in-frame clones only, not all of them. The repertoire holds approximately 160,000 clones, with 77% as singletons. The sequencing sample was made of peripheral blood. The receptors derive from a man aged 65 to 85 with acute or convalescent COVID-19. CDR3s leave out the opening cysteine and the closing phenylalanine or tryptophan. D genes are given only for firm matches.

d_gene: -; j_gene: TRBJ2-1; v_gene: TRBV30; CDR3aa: AFSGSSYNEQF
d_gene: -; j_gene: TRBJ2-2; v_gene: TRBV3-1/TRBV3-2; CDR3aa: ASSQARDTGELF
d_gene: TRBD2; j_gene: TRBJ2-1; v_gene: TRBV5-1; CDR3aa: ASSPGTRNYNEQF
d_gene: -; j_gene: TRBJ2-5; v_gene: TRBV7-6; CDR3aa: ASSSTPLWGEVETQY
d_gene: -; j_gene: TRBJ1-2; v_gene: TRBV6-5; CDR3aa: ASSYPGGVTL
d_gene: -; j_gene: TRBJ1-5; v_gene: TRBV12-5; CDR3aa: ASGLEGNQPQH
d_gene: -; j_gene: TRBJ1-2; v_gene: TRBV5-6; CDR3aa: ASSTQYGYT
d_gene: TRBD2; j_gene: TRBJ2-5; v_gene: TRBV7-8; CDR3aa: ASSRGLAETQY
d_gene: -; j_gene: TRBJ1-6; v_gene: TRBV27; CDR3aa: ASSWGENSPLH
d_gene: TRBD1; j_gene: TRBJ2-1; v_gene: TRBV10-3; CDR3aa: AISDLTGGDEQF
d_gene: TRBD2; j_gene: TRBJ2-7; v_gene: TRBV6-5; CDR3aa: ASSPSGGLGYEQY
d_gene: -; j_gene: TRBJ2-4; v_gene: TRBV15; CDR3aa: ATSILPGSGENIQY
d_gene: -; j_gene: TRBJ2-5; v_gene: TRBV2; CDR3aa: ASSELQETQY
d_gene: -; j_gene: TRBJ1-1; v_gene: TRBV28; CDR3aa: ASSQGIVAF
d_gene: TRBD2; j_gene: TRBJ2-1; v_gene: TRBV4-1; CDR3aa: ASSQGWPSGYNEQF
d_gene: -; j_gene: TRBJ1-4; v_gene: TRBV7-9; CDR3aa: ASSLGTGVNEKLF
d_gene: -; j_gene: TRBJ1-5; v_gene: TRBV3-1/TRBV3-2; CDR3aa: ASSHRGSNQPQH
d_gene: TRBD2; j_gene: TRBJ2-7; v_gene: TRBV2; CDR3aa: ASRERTSGATYEQY
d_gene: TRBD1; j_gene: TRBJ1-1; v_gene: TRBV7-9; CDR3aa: ASSNHAGTGEAF
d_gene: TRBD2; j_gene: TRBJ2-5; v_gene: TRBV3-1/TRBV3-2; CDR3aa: ASSQEGAGGRETQY
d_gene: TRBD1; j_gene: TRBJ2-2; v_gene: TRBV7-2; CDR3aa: ASRANRGGELF
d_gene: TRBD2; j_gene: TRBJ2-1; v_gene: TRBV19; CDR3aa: ASSDGRARDEQF
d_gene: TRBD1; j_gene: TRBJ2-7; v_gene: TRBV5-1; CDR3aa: ASSKAEQGYEQY
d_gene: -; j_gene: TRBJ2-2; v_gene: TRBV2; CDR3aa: ASSSLSEGRWAGELF
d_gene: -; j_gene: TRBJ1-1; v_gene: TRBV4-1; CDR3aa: ASSPLMTGGTEAF
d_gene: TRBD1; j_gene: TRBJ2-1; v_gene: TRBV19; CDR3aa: ASSIRTGWGPDEQF